Listed below are T cell receptor beta chains from one sample, sequenced in a study of T cell responses to AZD1222 COVID-19 vaccine. The method was immunoSEQ multiplex PCR; TCRdb's version includes in-frame clones alone and lacks a portion of them. The sample records about 140,000 clones, about 92% being singletons. The sample was peripheral blood, taken on day 0 of AZD1222 vaccination. The receptors here all came from an adult in good health. The CDR3 runs from the conserved cysteine through the conserved F or W. The D gene is left open where the match is weak. Part of the rows lack a size; the others show once, few, many or a class for expanded clones.

16	few	TRBJ1-5	TRBV23-1	TRBD1	CASSQPHRGSNQPQHF	TGCGCCAGCAGTCAACCCCACAGGGGCAGCAATCAGCCCCAGCATTTT
16	NA	TRBJ2-7	TRBV14	TRBD2	CASSQRLAGRVGEQYF	TGTGCCAGCAGCCAACGACTAGCGGGCCGGGTAGGGGAGCAGTACTTC
15	NA	TRBJ1-4	TRBV6-5	NA	CASSYSIYTNEKLFF	TGTGCCAGCAGTTACTCGATCTACACTAATGAAAAACTGTTTTTT
16	NA	TRBJ2-7	TRBV4-1	NA	CASSHPAQGLGYEQYF	TGCGCCAGCAGCCACCCAGCCCAGGGCCTGGGCTACGAGCAGTACTTC
17	NA	TRBJ2-1	TRBV10-1	TRBD2	CASSPTLTSGRANEQFF	TGCGCCAGCAGTCCTACCCTGACTAGCGGGAGGGCCAATGAGCAGTTCTTC
15	NA	TRBJ1-1	TRBV13	NA	CASSPPTAMNTEAFF	TGTGCCAGCAGCCCGCCGACGGCTATGAACACTGAAGCTTTCTTT
16	NA	TRBJ2-7	TRBV19	TRBD2	CASSMGLAGFSYEQYF	TGTGCCAGTAGTATGGGGCTAGCGGGTTTCTCCTACGAGCAGTACTTC
16	NA	TRBJ1-3	TRBV15	NA	CATSRDRQDSGNTIYF	TGTGCCACCAGCAGAGATCGCCAGGACTCTGGAAACACCATATATTTT
14	once	TRBJ2-7	TRBV2	TRBD2	CASAPGTNSYEQYF	TGTGCCAGCGCCCCCGGGACTAACTCCTACGAGCAGTACTTC
16	NA	TRBJ1-1	TRBV18	TRBD1	CASSPGQGAPSTEAFF	TGTGCCAGCTCACCGGGACAGGGGGCGCCGAGCACTGAAGCTTTCTTT
14	once	TRBJ2-1	TRBV5-1	TRBD2	CASSLTSVMNEQFF	TGCGCCAGCAGCTTGACTAGCGTGATGAATGAGCAGTTCTTC
15	few	TRBJ1-1	TRBV30	TRBD1	CAWSTRQGLGTEAFF	TGTGCCTGGAGTACCCGACAGGGATTGGGCACTGAAGCTTTCTTT
14	NA	TRBJ1-2	TRBV2	NA	CASDRDGGDGGYTF	TGTGCCAGCGATCGGGACGGGGGCGATGGTGGCTACACCTTC
15	NA	TRBJ2-1	TRBV6-6	TRBD2	CASRDTGTSGNEQFF	TGTGCCAGCAGGGACACCGGGACTAGCGGGAATGAGCAGTTCTTC
15	NA	TRBJ2-1	TRBV7-6	NA	CASSLAGFSYNEQFF	TGTGCCAGCAGCTTAGCAGGATTCTCCTACAATGAGCAGTTCTTC
14	NA	TRBJ2-7	TRBV6-5	NA	CASSYGGPPYEQYF	TGTGCCAGCAGTTACGGGGGGCCCCCCTACGAGCAGTACTTC
14	NA	TRBJ1-2	TRBV28	NA	CASSFVGITHGYTF	TGTGCCAGCAGTTTTGTGGGGATTACGCATGGCTACACCTTC
15	few	TRBJ2-7	TRBV28	NA	CASTPGGGPPYEQYF	TGTGCCAGCACCCCTGGTGGGGGGCCCCCCTACGAGCAGTACTTC
16	NA	TRBJ2-2	TRBV3-1/TRBV3-2	TRBD1	CASSQAGTVNTGELFF	TGTGCCAGCAGCCAAGCCGGGACAGTGAACACCGGGGAGCTGTTTTTT
16	NA	TRBJ1-5	TRBV18	TRBD1	CASSPYGQGATQPQHF	TGTGCCAGCTCACCCTATGGGCAGGGGGCGACTCAGCCCCAGCATTTT
15	NA	TRBJ2-5	TRBV4-1	NA	CASSQVGLSVETQYF	TGCGCCAGCAGCCAAGTCGGCCTCAGTGTAGAGACCCAGTACTTC
16	NA	TRBJ1-5	TRBV6-1	TRBD1	CASSEADRQGTQPQHF	TGTGCCAGCAGTGAAGCCGATCGACAGGGTACTCAGCCCCAGCATTTT
15	NA	TRBJ1-6	TRBV2	TRBD1	CASGTGGRRGSPLHF	TGTGCCAGCGGGACAGGGGGCCGCCGGGGGTCACCCCTCCACTTT
16	NA	TRBJ2-1	TRBV3-1/TRBV3-2	TRBD2	CASSQVGAGAINEQFF	TGTGCCAGCAGCCAAGTAGGAGCGGGAGCCATCAATGAGCAGTTCTTC
14	NA	TRBJ2-7	TRBV5-4	NA	CASSLGGQGGKQYF	TGTGCCAGCAGCTTGGGAGGCCAGGGTGGGAAGCAGTACTTC
13	NA	TRBJ2-1	TRBV6-4	NA	CASSEVGESEQFF	TGTGCCAGCAGTGAAGTTGGGGAGAGTGAGCAGTTCTTC